The next 21 T cell receptor beta chains were all read from a single sample in a study of Graves' ophthalmopathy and Graves' hyperthyroidism. From RNA, the CDR3 regions of TCR beta chains were amplified and sequenced. RT-PCR in the first round used HTBI primers; a second-round multiplex PCR followed. MiXCR was run by TCRdb on the multiplex PCR reads, yielding one entry per CDR3 protein. The sample carries roughly 500,000 distinct CDR3 sequences, approximately 15% recorded once. Sample: blood. The receptor source for this set is a woman in her 30s with Graves' ophthalmopathy.

The table lists this clonotype with many counts. The chain recombines TRBV6-2 or TRBV6-3 with TRBJ1-3, with 11 bases that match TRBD1. V was clipped by 2 bases and J by 4 bases; unmatched bases: 10. This CDR3 comprises 18 residues. Germline-derived CDR1 and CDR2 are MNHEY and SVGEGT. CDR3 amino acids: CASSYDWTGGAWGNTIYF. As DNA, the CDR3 is TGTGCCAGCAGTTACGACTGGACAGGGGGCGCGTGGGGAAACACCATATATTTT.

This clonotype was counted many times. The rearrangement links TRBV7-2 to TRBJ2-5; no reliable D call. V dropped 1 base and J dropped 3 bases, with 6 bases sitting between them. Germline V lookup: CDR1 SGHTA, CDR2 FQGNSA. The CDR3 runs to 13 residues. CDR3 in amino acids: CASSLGYEETQYF. As DNA, the CDR3 is TGTGCCAGCAGCTTAGGGTACGAAGAGACCCAGTACTTC.

Many counts were recorded for this clonotype. J is TRBJ1-3 and V is TRBV4-1; D unclear. Germline V gives CDR1 MGHRA, CDR2 YSYEKL. CDR3 length: 14 amino acids. The V and J ends lost 1 base and 2 bases respectively, with 6 bases between them. The CDR3 loop reads CASSQVTPGNTIYF. DNA for the CDR3: TGCGCCAGCAGCCAAGTGACTCCTGGAAACACCATATATTTT.

This clonotype was observed a handful of times. The chain recombines TRBV19 with TRBJ1-6, with a tentative D call TRBD1 (6 bases). The CDR3 contains 15 residues. Trimming removed 6 bases from V and 7 bases from J, with 16 bases in between. The V gene's germline CDR1 is LNHDA and CDR2 SQIVND (reference sequence). CDR3 nucleotide sequence: TGTGCCAGTAGAAATCCGCGGGGGCGGAATTCACCCCTCCACTTT. It codes for CASRNPRGRNSPLHF.

This clonotype appeared many times. The chain has TRBV11-1 and TRBJ2-7, with D perhaps TRBD1 (5 bases). V was pared by 4 bases and J by 2 bases, with 12 bases between. The CDR3 is made up of 14 amino acids. Germline values: CDR1 SGHAT, CDR2 FQDESV (reference sequence). The CDR3, as DNA: TGTGCCAGCAGCTCAATACAGGAGCCCTACGAGCAGTACTTC. This encodes CASSSIQEPYEQYF. The full variable domain, in which reference TRBV11-1 and TRBJ2-7 provide the parts outside the CDR3, is EAEVAQSPRYKITEKSQAVAFWCDPISGHATLYWYRQILGQGPELLVQFQDESVVDDSQLPKDRFSAERLKGVDSTLKIQPAELGDSAMYLCASSSIQEPYEQYFGPGTRLTVT.

The sample holds many counts of this clonotype. V usage is TRBV10-3 and J usage is TRBJ2-5; D not resolved. V dropped 6 bases and J dropped 4 bases, with 12 bases sitting between them. Per the germline V gene, CDR1 is ENHRY and CDR2 is SYGVKD. This CDR3 is built from 13 residues. The CDR3 is CAIRKDAPETQYF. CDR3 in DNA: TGTGCCATCAGGAAGGACGCACCAGAGACCCAGTACTTC.

This sequence joins TRBV30 and TRBJ1-5; TRBD1 agrees at 7 bases. Per the germline V gene, CDR1 is GTSNPN and CDR2 is SVGIG (reference sequence). The CDR3 has 14 residues. V was pared by 7 bases and J by 2 bases, with 8 bases of the junction left unmatched. The CDR3 here is CAYTGVSGNQPQHF. In nucleotides, the CDR3 is TGTGCCTACACAGGGGTTTCTGGCAATCAGCCCCAGCATTTT.

This clonotype was counted many times. The chain uses TRBV7-9 and TRBJ1-2, with 7 bases fitting TRBD1. Germline V CDR1 and CDR2: SEHNR, FQNEAQ (reference sequence). The CDR3 length is 15 residues. V shed 1 base, J shed 6 bases, and the junction held 8 bases outside the gene matches. CDR3 in amino acids: CASSLGTGDSNGYTF. CDR3 bases: TGTGCCAGCAGCTTAGGAACAGGGGATAGCAATGGCTACACCTTC.

This clonotype was detected many times. The CDR3 spells CASSLFQGTETQYF. For the CDR3, the DNA is TGTGCCAGCAGCTTATTTCAGGGGACGGAGACCCAGTACTTC. The chain joins TRBV7-2 to TRBJ2-5; possible D gene TRBD1, 6 bases. V lost 2 bases to trimming and J lost 5 bases, with 12 bases between them. Germline lookup yields CDR1 SGHTA and CDR2 FQGNSA. The CDR3 is 14 amino acids.

This clonotype has at least ten counts. V is TRBV7-9 and J is TRBJ2-7; D is tentatively TRBD1 or TRBD2 (5 bases each). The germline gives CDR1 SEHNR, CDR2 FQNEAQ (reference sequence). The CDR3 contains 13 residues. Trimming took off 1 base at V and 6 bases at J, with 10 bases between the two ends. CDR3 sequence reads: CASSLVGDGEQYF. CDR3 sequence (DNA): TGTGCCAGCAGCTTAGTGGGGGATGGCGAGCAGTACTTC. The whole variable domain, remainder taken from reference TRBV7-9 and TRBJ2-7, is DTGVSQNPRHKITKRGQNVTFRCDPISEHNRLYWYRQTLGQGPEFLTYFQNEAQLEKSRLLSDRFSAERPKGSFSTLEIQRTEQGDSAMYLCASSLVGDGEQYFGPGTRLTVT.

This clonotype appeared many times. This chain connects TRBV6-5 to TRBJ1-2; D may be TRBD1 (5 bases). V shed 2 bases and J shed 6 bases, with 10 bases lying between them. The CDR3 runs 13 residues. Germline values: CDR1 MNHEY, CDR2 SVGAGI. DNA for the CDR3: TGTGCCAGCAGTTACGGTCGGGGGGATGGCTACACCTTC. It yields the protein CASSYGRGDGYTF.

In this sample, this clonotype turned up many times. The gene calls are TRBV7-9 and TRBJ2-5, with D possibly being TRBD1 (6 bases). V lost 3 bases to trimming and J lost 5 bases, with 10 bases between them. This CDR3 has 13 residues. Germline loops: CDR1 SEHNR, CDR2 FQNEAQ (reference sequence). The CDR3 here is CASSFTGSETQYF. CDR3 in DNA: TGTGCCAGCAGCTTTACAGGGAGTGAGACCCAGTACTTC. Variable domain in full (rest from reference TRBV7-9 and TRBJ2-5): DTGVSQNPRHKITKRGQNVTFRCDPISEHNRLYWYRQTLGQGPEFLTYFQNEAQLEKSRLLSDRFSAERPKGSFSTLEIQRTEQGDSAMYLCASSFTGSETQYFGPGTRLLVL.

The table lists this clonotype with many counts. This rearrangement joins TRBV12-3 or TRBV12-4 to TRBJ2-7; the D is unclear. The CDR3 runs 13 residues. Trimming cost V 6 bases and J 2 bases, with 11 bases left between them. CDR3 bases: TGTGCCAGCAGCCCCGCTCTTCCCTACGAGCAGTACTTC. Translating gives CASSPALPYEQYF.

A few counts support this clonotype. The chain combines TRBV19 with TRBJ1-3; D not certain. This CDR3 is 15 amino acids long. V was shortened by 6 bases and J by 1 base, with 13 bases between the two germline ends. CDR1 and CDR2 (germline): LNHDA, SQIVND (reference sequence). The CDR3 bases are TGTGCCAGTAGACTCCTAGGAGGATCTGGAAACACCATATATTTT. Translation gives CASRLLGGSGNTIYF.

This clonotype was observed a few times. This chain links TRBV5-1 with TRBJ2-3; D gene uncertain. The CDR3 is 15 residues long. Per the germline V gene, CDR1 is SGHRS and CDR2 is YFSETQ. Trimming removed 0 bases at V and 6 bases at J, with 14 bases between. The CDR3 reads CASSLDSGPGDTQYF. Here the CDR3 DNA reads TGCGCCAGCAGCTTGGATTCCGGGCCTGGGGATACGCAGTATTTT.

This clonotype was seen repeatedly, ten times or more. V and J are TRBV12-3 or TRBV12-4 and TRBJ1-5; 8 nucleotides line up with TRBD1. Trimming cost V 4 bases and J 16 bases; bases outside gene matches: 9. This CDR3 is built from 12 residues. CDR3 bases: TGTGCCAGCAGTTCCGGGTGGGACAGGTCACATTTT. This translates into CASSSGWDRSHF.

Details on this clonotype: Being one base from a much bigger clone, this may be a read error. The V call is TRBV10-3, the J call TRBJ2-7, with TRBD2 matching 7 bases. This CDR3 spans 13 amino acids. Trimming cost V 10 bases and J 6 bases; bases outside gene matches: 12. Germline V lookup: CDR1 ENHRY, CDR2 SYGVKD. The CDR3 reads CATRGGSPIEQYF. In nucleotides, the CDR3 is TGTGCCACCCGGGGAGGGAGCCCTATCGAGCAGTACTTC.

The CDR3 nucleotides are TGTGCCAGCAGCTTCCGACTCCTAGAGACCGTGGGTGGCTACACCTTC. Translated, it gives CASSFRLLETVGGYTF. This chain joins TRBV5-6 and TRBJ1-2; no definite D call. Trimming took off 2 bases at V and 7 bases at J, with 21 bases between the two ends. CDR1 is SGHDT and CDR2 is YYEEEE in the germline V gene. The CDR3 loop spans 16 amino acids.

In this sample, this clonotype turned up many times. This sequence joins TRBV6-4 and TRBJ1-6; unclear D gene. Germline lookup yields CDR1 MRHNA and CDR2 SNTAGT. Trimming left V 3 bases short and J 6 bases short, with 9 bases between. The CDR3 loop spans 14 amino acids. The CDR3 is CASSEAEGNSPLHF. DNA for the CDR3: TGTGCCAGCAGTGAAGCGGAGGGTAATTCACCCCTCCACTTT.

This clonotype was detected ten times or more. The chain has TRBV30 and TRBJ1-2; D is uncertain. V lost 0 bases and J 1 base, leaving 12 bases between the germline ends. The CDR3 extends over 15 amino acids. The germline gives CDR1 GTSNPN, CDR2 SVGIG (reference sequence). The CDR3 DNA reads as TGTGCCTGGAGTGTGAAGACATCGATTAACTATGGCTACACCTTC. Its protein is CAWSVKTSINYGYTF. Looking up the rest from reference TRBV30 and TRBJ1-2 gives the full variable domain: SQTIHQWPATLVQPVGSPLSLECTVEGTSNPNLYWYRQAAGRGLQLLFYSVGIGQISSEVPQNLSASRPQDRQFILSSKKLLLSDSGFYLCAWSVKTSINYGYTFGSGTRLTVV.

This clonotype was seen ten or more times. The chain recombines TRBV6-1 with TRBJ1-6; D uncertain. The CDR3 consists of 12 residues. CDR1 is MNHNS and CDR2 is SASEGT in the germline V gene. V lost 5 bases to trimming and J lost 14 bases, with 13 bases between them. CDR3 coding DNA: TGTGCCAGCAGTAACTTAGGGCAAGCCCTCCACTTT. Translation gives CASSNLGQALHF.